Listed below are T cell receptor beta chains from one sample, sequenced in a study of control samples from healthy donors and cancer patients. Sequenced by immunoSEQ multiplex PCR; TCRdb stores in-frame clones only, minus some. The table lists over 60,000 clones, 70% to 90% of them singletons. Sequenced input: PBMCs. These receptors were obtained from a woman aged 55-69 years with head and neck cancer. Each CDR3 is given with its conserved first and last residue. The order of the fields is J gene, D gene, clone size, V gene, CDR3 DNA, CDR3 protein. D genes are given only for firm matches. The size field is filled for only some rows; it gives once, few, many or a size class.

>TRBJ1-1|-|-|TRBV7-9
TGTGCCAGCAGCACTCGCAACCAATACAGGGCCCTGAACACTGAAGCTTTCTTT
CASSTRNQYRALNTEAFF
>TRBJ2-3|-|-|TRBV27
TGTGCCAGCAGTCCCCGTTTGGCGGGAACAGATACGCAGTATTTT
CASSPRLAGTDTQYF
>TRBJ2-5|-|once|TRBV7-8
TGTGCCAGCAGCTTAGAATCGAGGGGGTGGGAGACCCAGTACTTC
CASSLESRGWETQYF
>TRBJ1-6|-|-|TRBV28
TGTGCCAGCAGTACGTTCCCTCTGTCCGACAGGATTAATTCACCCCTCCACTTT
CASSTFPLSDRINSPLHF
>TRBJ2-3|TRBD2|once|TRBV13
TGTGCCAGCAGCTTGCGGGAGAGTACAGATACGCAGTATTTT
CASSLRESTDTQYF
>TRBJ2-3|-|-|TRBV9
TGTGCCAGCAGCGACCCCCACGCCAGGGTGAACACAGATACGCAGTATTTT
CASSDPHARVNTDTQYF
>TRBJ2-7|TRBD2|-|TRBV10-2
TGCGCCAGCAGTCTTGCGGGAGGGCTCTACGAGCAGTACTTC
CASSLAGGLYEQYF
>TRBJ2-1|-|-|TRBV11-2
TGTGCCAGCAGCTTAGTTGTTCGTTCGGGGACCAGCTCCTACAATGAGCAGTTCTTC
CASSLVVRSGTSSYNEQFF
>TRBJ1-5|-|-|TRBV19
TGTGCCACCACGAGCCAGGGAGGGGGTCAGCCCCAGCATTTT
CATTSQGGGQPQHF
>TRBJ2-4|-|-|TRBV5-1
TGCGCCAGCAGCGAGGGTCCCATTCAGTACTTC
CASSEGPIQYF
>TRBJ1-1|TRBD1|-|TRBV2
TGTGCCAGCAGTTCAGACAGGGGTGGGACTGAAGCTTTCTTT
CASSSDRGGTEAFF
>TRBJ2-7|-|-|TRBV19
TGTGCCAGTAGTATAGATCTAGGTTCTAGACTCGAGCAGTACTTC
CASSIDLGSRLEQYF
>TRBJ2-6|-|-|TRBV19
TGTGCCAGTAGTACAGGGTCTGGGGCCAACGTCCTGACTTTC
CASSTGSGANVLTF
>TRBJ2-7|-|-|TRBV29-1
TGCAGCGGTACCCCGGACGGCCTTTTCGAGCAGTACTTC
CSGTPDGLFEQYF
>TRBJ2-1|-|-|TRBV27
TGTGCCAGCAGTTTCGCATTGCGCTCCTACAATGAGCAGTTCTTC
CASSFALRSYNEQFF
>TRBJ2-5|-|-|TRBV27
TGTGCCAGCAGTCCCACCCGGGAGACCCAGTACTTC
CASSPTRETQYF
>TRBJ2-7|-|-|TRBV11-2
TGTGCCAGCAGCTTAGAGGTCAGGGCCTACGAGCAGTACTTC
CASSLEVRAYEQYF
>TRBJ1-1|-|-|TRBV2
TGTGCCAGCAGTGGTGATTGGGACACTGAAGCTTTCTTT
CASSGDWDTEAFF
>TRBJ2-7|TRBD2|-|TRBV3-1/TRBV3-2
TGTGCCAGCAGCCGCATCGGGACTAGCGATTACGAGCAGTACTTC
CASSRIGTSDYEQYF
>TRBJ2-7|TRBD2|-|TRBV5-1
TGCGCCAGCAGCACAACTAGCGGGGGCCGCGGCGAGCAGTACTTC
CASSTTSGGRGEQYF